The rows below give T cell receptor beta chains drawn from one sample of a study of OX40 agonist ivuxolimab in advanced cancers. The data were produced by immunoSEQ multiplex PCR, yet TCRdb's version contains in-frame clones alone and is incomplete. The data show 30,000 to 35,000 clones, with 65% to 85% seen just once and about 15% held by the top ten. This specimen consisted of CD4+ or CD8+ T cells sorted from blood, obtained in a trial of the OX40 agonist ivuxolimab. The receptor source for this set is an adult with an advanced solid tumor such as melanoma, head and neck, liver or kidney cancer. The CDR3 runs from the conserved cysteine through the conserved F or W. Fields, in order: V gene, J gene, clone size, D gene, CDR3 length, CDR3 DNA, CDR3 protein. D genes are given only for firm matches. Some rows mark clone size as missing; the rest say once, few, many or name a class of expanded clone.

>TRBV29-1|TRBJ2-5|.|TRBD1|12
TGCAGCGTTAGTGACAGGGTGGGGACCCAGTACTTC
CSVSDRVGTQYF
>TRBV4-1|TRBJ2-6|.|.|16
TGCGCCAGCAGCCAAGACCTTTCGTCTGGGGCCAACGTCCTGACTTTC
CASSQDLSSGANVLTF
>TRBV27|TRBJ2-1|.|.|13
TGTGCCAGCACGCCCCGGGCGGCGAATGAGCAGTTCTTC
CASTPRAANEQFF
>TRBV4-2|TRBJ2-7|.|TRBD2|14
TGTGCCAGCAGCGGGGCGGGAGGGCGTGAGGAGCAGTACTTC
CASSGAGGREEQYF
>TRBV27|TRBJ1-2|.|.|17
TGTGCCAGCAGCTCACTCCCTCCAGGGGCGGATAACTATGGCTACACCTTC
CASSSLPPGADNYGYTF
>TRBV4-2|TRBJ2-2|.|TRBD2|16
TGTGCCAGCAGCCAAGAATCCAGCGGGAGCACCGGGGAGCTGTTTTTT
CASSQESSGSTGELFF
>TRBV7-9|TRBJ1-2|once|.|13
TGTGCCAGCAGCTTAGAGTCGAGGCGTGGCTACACCTTC
CASSLESRRGYTF
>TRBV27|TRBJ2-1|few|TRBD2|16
TGTGCCAGCAGACCCCCCGGGACTAGCGGGAGAAATGAGCAGTTCTTC
CASRPPGTSGRNEQFF
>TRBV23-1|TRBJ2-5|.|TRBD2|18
TGCGCCAGCAGTCAATGGGACAGGGGGACTAGCGGGGAAGAGACCCAGTACTTC
CASSQWDRGTSGEETQYF
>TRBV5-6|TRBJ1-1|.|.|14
TGTGCCAGCAGCCGGGTATCCATGAACACTGAAGCTTTCTTT
CASSRVSMNTEAFF
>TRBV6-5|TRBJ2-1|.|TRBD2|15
TGTGCCAGCAGTTCTACCGGGACTAGGCACAATGAGCAGTTCTTC
CASSSTGTRHNEQFF
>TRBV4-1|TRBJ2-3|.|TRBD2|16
TGCGCCAGCAGCCAAGGAACGGGAGGACACACAGATACGCAGTATTTT
CASSQGTGGHTDTQYF
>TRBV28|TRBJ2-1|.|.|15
TGTGCCAGCGCACTAGAGACGCCGGGACGCAATGAGCAGTTCTTC
CASALETPGRNEQFF
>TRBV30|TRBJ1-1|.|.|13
TGTGCCTGGGCTCCTCGGGGACGGACTGAAGCTTTCTTT
CAWAPRGRTEAFF
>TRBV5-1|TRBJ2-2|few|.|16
TGCGCCAGCAGCCTGGCCCTGGACGGGGACACCGGGGAGCTGTTTTTT
CASSLALDGDTGELFF
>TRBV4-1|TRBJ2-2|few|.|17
TGCGCCAGCAGCCAAGAAGGCTCAGGGGGGCCTGACGGGGAGCTGTTTTTT
CASSQEGSGGPDGELFF
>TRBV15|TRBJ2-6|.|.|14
TGTGCCACCGCCCTGGGGACTGGGGCCAACGTCCTGACTTTC
CATALGTGANVLTF
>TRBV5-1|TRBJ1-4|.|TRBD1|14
TGCGCCAGCAGCTTGGGCACAGGGGCTGAAAAACTGTTTTTT
CASSLGTGAEKLFF
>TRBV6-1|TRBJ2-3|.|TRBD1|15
TGTGCCAGCGCCGGCGGACAGGCGTTCACAGATACGCAGTATTTT
CASAGGQAFTDTQYF